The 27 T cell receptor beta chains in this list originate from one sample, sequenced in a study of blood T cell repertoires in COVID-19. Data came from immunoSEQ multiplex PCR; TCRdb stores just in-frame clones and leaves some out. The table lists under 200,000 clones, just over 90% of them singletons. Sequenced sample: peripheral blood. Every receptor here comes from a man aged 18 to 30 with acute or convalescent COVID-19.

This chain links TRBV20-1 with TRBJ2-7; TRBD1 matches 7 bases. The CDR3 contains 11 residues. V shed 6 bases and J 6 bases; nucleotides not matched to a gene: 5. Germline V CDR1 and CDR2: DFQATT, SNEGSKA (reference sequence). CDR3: CSARQGVEQYF. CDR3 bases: TGCAGTGCACGACAGGGTGTCGAGCAGTACTTC.

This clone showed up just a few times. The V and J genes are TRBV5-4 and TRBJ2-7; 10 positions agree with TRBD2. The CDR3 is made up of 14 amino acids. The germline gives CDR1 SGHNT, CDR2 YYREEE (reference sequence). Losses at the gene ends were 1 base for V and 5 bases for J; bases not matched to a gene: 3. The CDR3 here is CASSLTSGNDEQYF. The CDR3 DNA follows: TGTGCCAGCAGCTTGACTAGCGGGAACGACGAGCAGTACTTC. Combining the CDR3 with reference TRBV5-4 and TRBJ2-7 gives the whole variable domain ETGVTQSPTHLIKTRGQQVTLRCSSQSGHNTVSWYQQALGQGPQFIFQYYREEENGRGNFPPRFSGLQFPNYSSELNVNALELDDSALYLCASSLTSGNDEQYFGPGTRLTVT.

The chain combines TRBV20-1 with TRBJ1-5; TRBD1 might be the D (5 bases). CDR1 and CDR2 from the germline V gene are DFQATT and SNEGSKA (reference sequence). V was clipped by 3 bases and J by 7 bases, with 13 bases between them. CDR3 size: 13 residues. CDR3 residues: CSASGGGAQPQHF. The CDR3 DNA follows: TGCAGTGCTAGTGGTGGAGGGGCCCAGCCCCAGCATTTT.

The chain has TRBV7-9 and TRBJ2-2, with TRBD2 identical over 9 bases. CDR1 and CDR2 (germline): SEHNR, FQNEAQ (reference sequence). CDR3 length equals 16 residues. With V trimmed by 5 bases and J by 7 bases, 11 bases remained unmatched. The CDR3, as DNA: TGTGCCAGCAGCCCTGTAGCGGGAGTCTTTTACGGGGAGCTGTTTTTT. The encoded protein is CASSPVAGVFYGELFF.

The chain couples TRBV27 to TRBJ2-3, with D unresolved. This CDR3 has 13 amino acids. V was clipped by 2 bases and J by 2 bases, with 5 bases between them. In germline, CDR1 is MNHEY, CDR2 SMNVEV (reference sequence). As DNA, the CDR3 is TGTGCCAGCAGTTTAGTCTACACAGATACGCAGTATTTT. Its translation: CASSLVYTDTQYF.

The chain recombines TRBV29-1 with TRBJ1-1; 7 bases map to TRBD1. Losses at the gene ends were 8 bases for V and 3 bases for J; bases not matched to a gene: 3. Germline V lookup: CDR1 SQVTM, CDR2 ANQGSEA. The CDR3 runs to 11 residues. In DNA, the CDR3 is TGCAGCCTTCAGGGGGACACTGAAGCTTTCTTT. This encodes CSLQGDTEAFF.

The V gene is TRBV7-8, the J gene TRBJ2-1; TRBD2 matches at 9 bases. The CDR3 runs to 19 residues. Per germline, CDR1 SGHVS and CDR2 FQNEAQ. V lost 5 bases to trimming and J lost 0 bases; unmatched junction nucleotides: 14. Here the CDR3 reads CASSDIAGVSISSYNEQFF. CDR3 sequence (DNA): TGTGCCAGCAGCGATATAGCGGGAGTCTCTATTAGCTCCTACAATGAGCAGTTCTTC.

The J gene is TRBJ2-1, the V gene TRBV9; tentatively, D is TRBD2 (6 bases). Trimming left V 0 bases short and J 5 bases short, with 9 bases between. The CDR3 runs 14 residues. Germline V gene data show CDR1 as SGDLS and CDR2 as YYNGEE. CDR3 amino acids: CASSVASVDNEQFF. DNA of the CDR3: TGTGCCAGCAGCGTAGCTAGCGTTGACAATGAGCAGTTCTTC.

CDR3 region: CASSIVTGTGNTIYF. The CDR3 bases are TGTGCCAGTAGTATTGTAACAGGCACTGGAAACACCATATATTTT. The chain uses TRBV19 and TRBJ1-3, with D maybe TRBD1 (5 bases). The V end was cut by 3 bases, the J end by 2 bases, with 11 bases between. Germline V CDR1 and CDR2: LNHDA, SQIVND (reference sequence). This CDR3 comprises 15 residues.

CDR3 in DNA: TGTGCCAGCAGCCCCCGTTCGGACAGTGAAGCTTTCTTT. Translation: CASSPRSDSEAFF. V is TRBV9 and J is TRBJ1-1; a possible D gene is TRBD1 (6 bases). The CDR3 loop spans 13 amino acids. Germline V gene lookup returns CDR1 SGDLS and CDR2 YYNGEE. V was trimmed by 4 bases and J by 7 bases, leaving 14 bases between them.

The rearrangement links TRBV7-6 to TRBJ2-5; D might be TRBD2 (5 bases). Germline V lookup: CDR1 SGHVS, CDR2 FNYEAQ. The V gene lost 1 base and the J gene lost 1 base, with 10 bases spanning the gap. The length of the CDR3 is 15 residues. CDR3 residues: CASSLGHGSQETQYF. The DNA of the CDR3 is TGTGCCAGCAGCTTAGGTCATGGGAGCCAAGAGACCCAGTACTTC.

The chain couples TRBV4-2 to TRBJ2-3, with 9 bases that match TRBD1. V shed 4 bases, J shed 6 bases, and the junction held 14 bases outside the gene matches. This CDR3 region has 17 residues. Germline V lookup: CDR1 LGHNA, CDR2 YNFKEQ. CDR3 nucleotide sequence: TGTGCCAGCAGCCCCCAGGACAGGGGATCCTCACCTGATACGCAGTATTTT. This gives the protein CASSPQDRGSSPDTQYF.

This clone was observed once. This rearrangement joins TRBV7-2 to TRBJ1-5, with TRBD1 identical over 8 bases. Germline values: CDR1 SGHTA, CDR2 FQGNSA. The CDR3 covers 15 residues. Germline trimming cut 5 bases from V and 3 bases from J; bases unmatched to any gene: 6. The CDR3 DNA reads TGTGCCAGCAGCCCCCGGACAGGGCTCAATCAGCCCCAGCATTTT. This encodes CASSPRTGLNQPQHF.

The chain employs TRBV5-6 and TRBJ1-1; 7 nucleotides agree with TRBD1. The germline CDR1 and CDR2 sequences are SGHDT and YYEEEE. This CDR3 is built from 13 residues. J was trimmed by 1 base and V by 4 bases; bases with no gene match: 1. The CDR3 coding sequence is TGTGCCAGCAGCCCAGGGGGGAACACTGAAGCTTTCTTT. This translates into CASSPGGNTEAFF.

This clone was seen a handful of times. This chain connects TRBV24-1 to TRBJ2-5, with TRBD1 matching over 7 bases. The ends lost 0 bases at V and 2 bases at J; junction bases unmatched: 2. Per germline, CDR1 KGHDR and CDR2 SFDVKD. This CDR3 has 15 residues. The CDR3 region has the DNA TGTGCCACCAGTGATTTGATGGGACAGCAAGAGACCCAGTACTTC. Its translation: CATSDLMGQQETQYF.

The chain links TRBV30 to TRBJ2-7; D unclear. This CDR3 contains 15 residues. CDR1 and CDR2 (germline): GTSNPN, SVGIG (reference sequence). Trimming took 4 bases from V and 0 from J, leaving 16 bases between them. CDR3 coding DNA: TGTGCCTGGACCCTAGGAAGCTCGGGCTCCTACGAGCAGTACTTC. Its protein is CAWTLGSSGSYEQYF. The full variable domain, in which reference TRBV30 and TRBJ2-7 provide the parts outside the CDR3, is SQTIHQWPATLVQPVGSPLSLECTVEGTSNPNLYWYRQAAGRGLQLLFYSVGIGQISSEVPQNLSASRPQDRQFILSSKKLLLSDSGFYLCAWTLGSSGSYEQYFGPGTRLTVT.

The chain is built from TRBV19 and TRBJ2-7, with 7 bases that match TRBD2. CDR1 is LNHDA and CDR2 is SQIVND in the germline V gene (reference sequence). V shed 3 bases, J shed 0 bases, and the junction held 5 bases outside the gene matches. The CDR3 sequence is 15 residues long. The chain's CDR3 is CASSIIRGSSYEQYF. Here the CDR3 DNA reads TGTGCCAGTAGTATTATCCGCGGGAGCTCCTACGAGCAGTACTTC.

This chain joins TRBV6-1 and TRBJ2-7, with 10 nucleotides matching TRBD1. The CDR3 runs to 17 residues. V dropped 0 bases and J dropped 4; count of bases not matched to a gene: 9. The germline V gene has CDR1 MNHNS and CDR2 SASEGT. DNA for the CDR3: TGTGCCAGCAGTGAAGCGGCCGGGACAGGGGCTACGTACGAGCAGTACTTC. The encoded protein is CASSEAAGTGATYEQYF.

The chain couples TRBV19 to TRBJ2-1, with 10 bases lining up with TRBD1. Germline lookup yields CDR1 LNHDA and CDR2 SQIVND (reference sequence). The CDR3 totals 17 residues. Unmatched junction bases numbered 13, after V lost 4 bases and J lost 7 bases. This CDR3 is CASSTHPGQGSGNEQFF. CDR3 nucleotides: TGTGCCAGTAGTACCCACCCGGGACAGGGGAGTGGGAATGAGCAGTTCTTC.

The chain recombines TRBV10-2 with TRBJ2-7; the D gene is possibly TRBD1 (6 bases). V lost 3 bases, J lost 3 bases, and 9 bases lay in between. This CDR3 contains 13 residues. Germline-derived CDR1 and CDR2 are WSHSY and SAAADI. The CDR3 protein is CASSDPQGYEQYF. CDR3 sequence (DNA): TGCGCCAGCAGTGACCCACAGGGCTACGAGCAGTACTTC.

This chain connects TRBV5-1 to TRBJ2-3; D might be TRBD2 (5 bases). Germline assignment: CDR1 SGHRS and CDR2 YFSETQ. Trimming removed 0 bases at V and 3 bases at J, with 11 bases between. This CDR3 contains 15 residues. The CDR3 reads CASSLERSGTDTQYF. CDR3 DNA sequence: TGCGCCAGCAGCTTGGAGCGGAGTGGAACAGATACGCAGTATTTT.

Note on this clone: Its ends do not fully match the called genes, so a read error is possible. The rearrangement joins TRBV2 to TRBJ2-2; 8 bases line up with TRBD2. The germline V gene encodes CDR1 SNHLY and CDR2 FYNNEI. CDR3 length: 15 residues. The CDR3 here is CASIESGGPTGELFF. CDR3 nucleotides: TGTGCCAGCATTGAAAGCGGGGGACCCACCGGGGAGCTGTTTTTT.

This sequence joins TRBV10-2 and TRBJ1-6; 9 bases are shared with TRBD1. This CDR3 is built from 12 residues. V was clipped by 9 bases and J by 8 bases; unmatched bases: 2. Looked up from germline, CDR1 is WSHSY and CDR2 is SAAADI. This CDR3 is CASGTGYSPLHF. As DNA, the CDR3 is TGCGCCAGTGGGACAGGGTATTCACCCCTCCACTTT.

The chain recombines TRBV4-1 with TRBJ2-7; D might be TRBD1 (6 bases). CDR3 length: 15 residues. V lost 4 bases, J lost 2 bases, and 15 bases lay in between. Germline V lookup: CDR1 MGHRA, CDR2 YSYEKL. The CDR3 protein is CASSPNRAGAYEQYF. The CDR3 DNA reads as TGCGCCAGCAGCCCCAACAGGGCAGGGGCCTACGAGCAGTACTTC.

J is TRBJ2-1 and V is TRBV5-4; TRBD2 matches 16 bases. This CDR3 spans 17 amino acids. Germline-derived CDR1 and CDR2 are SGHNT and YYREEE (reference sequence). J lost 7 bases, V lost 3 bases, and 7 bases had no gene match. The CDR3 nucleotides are TGTGCCAGCAGCTCTAAAACGGGACTAGCGGGAGGGAATGAGCAGTTCTTC. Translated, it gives CASSSKTGLAGGNEQFF.

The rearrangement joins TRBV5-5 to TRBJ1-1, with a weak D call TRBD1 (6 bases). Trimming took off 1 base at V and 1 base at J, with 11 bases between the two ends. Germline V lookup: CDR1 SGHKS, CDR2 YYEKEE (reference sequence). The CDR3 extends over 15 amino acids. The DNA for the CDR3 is TGTGCCAGCAGCTTGTACAGGGAAACGAACACTGAAGCTTTCTTT. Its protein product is CASSLYRETNTEAFF.

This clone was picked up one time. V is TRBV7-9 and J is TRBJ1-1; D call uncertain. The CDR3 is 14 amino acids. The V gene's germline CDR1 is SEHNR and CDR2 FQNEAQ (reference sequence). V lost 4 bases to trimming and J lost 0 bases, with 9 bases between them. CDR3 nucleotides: TGTGCCAGCAGCTCGTACGACATGAACACTGAAGCTTTCTTT. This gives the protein CASSSYDMNTEAFF.